The source of this T cell receptor (beta chain) is a study of radiotherapy plus CTLA-4 blockade in lung cancer. The CDR3 sequence is 15 residues long. Looked up from germline, CDR1 is SGHAT and CDR2 is FQNNGV. Trimming shortened V by 7 bases and J by 8 bases, and 23 bases separated the two germline ends. Measured with immunoSEQ multiplex PCR; TCRdb has only the in-frame clones, and not every one. The table records tens of thousands of clones, 70% to 80% of them present only once. The receptor comes from a human donor with non-small cell lung cancer who had a complete response to radiotherapy plus ipilimumab. This specimen consisted of peripheral blood, obtained from a patient treated with radiotherapy plus ipilimumab. The V call is TRBV11-2, the J call TRBJ1-2; TRBD1 might be the D (6 bases). The CDR3 sequence: CASISPEAGAIGYTF. In DNA form, the CDR3 reads TGTGCCAGCATCTCACCTGAGGCAGGGGCTATAGGCTACACCTTC.